This TCR beta chain was captured in a study of vaccination effects on CD4 cells after COVID-19. Study-wide results and caveats: Clones arising from infection and from vaccination showed marked clonal contraction late after vaccination.

Antigen-specific CD4+ T cell clonotypes were called by their expansion after viral peptide-pool culture in ViraFEST. Once cultured for 10 to 11 days, the cells underwent separation to obtain CD4+ T cells. Cells had half their medium changed to IL-2 medium on days 3 and 7. This table comes from immunoSEQ multiplex PCR, and its TCRdb copy is limited to in-frame clones, with some not included. The sample has about 61,000 clones; about four fifths are singletons. On this clone: As yet, its antigen is unknown.

J was trimmed by 2 bases and V by 1 base; bases with no gene match: 3. CDR1 and CDR2 (germline): SGHNT, YENEEA. The CDR3 has 15 residues. The sequence derives from a human donor who received a COVID-19 vaccine. V usage is TRBV11-3 and J usage is TRBJ1-2; 8 bases match TRBD1. Here the sequenced sample was CD4+ T cells from PBMCs cultured with HCoV-229E spike peptides, taken before COVID-19 vaccination. The CDR3 DNA reads as TGTGCCAGCAGCTTAGTCCGGACAGGGAACTATGGCTACACCTTC. Translating it yields CASSLVRTGNYGYTF.